A selection of T cell receptor beta chains follows, all from one sample in a study of cytomegalovirus exposure and HLA in healthy donors. Produced via immunoSEQ multiplex PCR; TCRdb's table is partial and in-frame only. Here the sample spans 160,000 or so clones, 80% to 90% being singletons. The sequenced sample was PBMCs. The receptors here all came from a woman under 30 in good health and CMV-seronegative. The CDR3 runs from the conserved cysteine through the conserved F or W. A D gene is named only where the DNA matches it firmly. Rows may omit the clone size; those that give it use once, few, many or a size class.

j_gene: TRBJ2-1; v_gene: TRBV11-2; abundance: once; d_gene: TRBD2; CDR3aa: CASSDIAGGTYNEQFF; CDR3nt: TGTGCCAGCAGCGACATAGCGGGGGGTACCTACAATGAGCAGTTCTTC
j_gene: TRBJ2-7; v_gene: TRBV7-9; abundance: .; d_gene: .; CDR3aa: CASSLPERPHYEQYF; CDR3nt: TGTGCCAGCAGCTTACCGGAGCGGCCGCACTACGAGCAGTACTTC
j_gene: TRBJ2-2; v_gene: TRBV27; abundance: .; d_gene: TRBD1; CDR3aa: CASSLTGDVGELFF; CDR3nt: TGTGCCAGCAGCCTTACAGGGGACGTCGGGGAGCTGTTTTTT
j_gene: TRBJ1-1; v_gene: TRBV11-2; abundance: .; d_gene: .; CDR3aa: CASSLLAEAFF; CDR3nt: TGTGCCAGCAGCTTATTGGCAGAAGCTTTCTTT
j_gene: TRBJ2-5; v_gene: TRBV28; abundance: .; d_gene: TRBD1; CDR3aa: CASSLTNRHSGQGYQETQYF; CDR3nt: TGTGCCAGCAGTTTAACTAACAGGCACTCGGGACAGGGGTACCAAGAGACCCAGTACTTC
j_gene: TRBJ1-3; v_gene: TRBV2; abundance: .; d_gene: .; CDR3aa: CATERGNTIYF; CDR3nt: TGTGCCACCGAGCGTGGAAACACCATATATTTT
j_gene: TRBJ1-1; v_gene: TRBV20-1; abundance: .; d_gene: TRBD1; CDR3aa: CSAPTGGKAFF; CDR3nt: TGCAGTGCACCGACAGGGGGAAAAGCTTTCTTT
j_gene: TRBJ1-1; v_gene: TRBV6-5; abundance: .; d_gene: .; CDR3aa: CASSELADTEAFF; CDR3nt: TGTGCCAGCAGCGAGCTTGCGGACACTGAAGCTTTCTTT
j_gene: TRBJ1-6; v_gene: TRBV6-5; abundance: .; d_gene: .; CDR3aa: CASSYRGRNSPLYF; CDR3nt: TGTGCCAGCAGTTACAGGGGTAGGAATTCACCCCTCTACTTT
j_gene: TRBJ2-5; v_gene: TRBV2; abundance: .; d_gene: .; CDR3aa: CASSAPGSAQYF; CDR3nt: TGTGCCAGCAGTGCCCCGGGGAGTGCCCAGTACTTC
j_gene: TRBJ1-2; v_gene: TRBV2; abundance: .; d_gene: TRBD1; CDR3aa: CASSGEQGPPGYTF; CDR3nt: TGTGCCAGCAGTGGAGAACAGGGGCCTCCCGGCTACACCTTC
j_gene: TRBJ1-4; v_gene: TRBV19; abundance: .; d_gene: TRBD1; CDR3aa: CASSTRQGGNEKLFF; CDR3nt: TGTGCCAGTAGTACCCGACAGGGCGGGAATGAAAAACTGTTTTTT
j_gene: TRBJ2-1; v_gene: TRBV28; abundance: .; d_gene: TRBD2; CDR3aa: CASSLETSGRSYNEQFF; CDR3nt: TGTGCCAGCAGTTTGGAGACTAGCGGGCGCTCCTACAATGAGCAGTTCTTC
j_gene: TRBJ1-2; v_gene: TRBV6-1; abundance: .; d_gene: .; CDR3aa: CASSEQVHGYTF; CDR3nt: TGTGCCAGCAGTGAACAGGTGCATGGCTACACCTTC
j_gene: TRBJ1-6; v_gene: TRBV28; abundance: .; d_gene: .; CDR3aa: CASSLQAYNSPLHF; CDR3nt: TGTGCCAGCAGTTTACAGGCCTATAATTCACCCCTCCACTTT
j_gene: TRBJ2-1; v_gene: TRBV7-2; abundance: .; d_gene: TRBD2; CDR3aa: CASSLVAGESYNEQFF; CDR3nt: TGTGCCAGCAGCTTAGTTGCGGGGGAGTCCTACAATGAGCAGTTCTTC
j_gene: TRBJ2-7; v_gene: TRBV7-6; abundance: .; d_gene: TRBD1; CDR3aa: CASSSTGTGSYEQYF; CDR3nt: TGTGCCAGCAGCTCTACCGGGACAGGGTCCTACGAGCAGTACTTC
j_gene: TRBJ2-3; v_gene: TRBV13; abundance: .; d_gene: .; CDR3aa: CASSSRTFLSTDTQYF; CDR3nt: TGTGCCAGCAGCTCCCGGACTTTCCTTAGCACAGATACGCAGTATTTT
j_gene: TRBJ2-7; v_gene: TRBV28; abundance: .; d_gene: TRBD1; CDR3aa: CASSAPQGARDEQYF; CDR3nt: TGTGCCAGCAGTGCTCCACAGGGGGCGAGGGACGAGCAGTACTTC
j_gene: TRBJ1-3; v_gene: TRBV27; abundance: .; d_gene: .; CDR3aa: CASSLYPGAGGNTIYF; CDR3nt: TGTGCCAGCAGTTTATATCCAGGGGCCGGGGGAAACACCATATATTTT
j_gene: TRBJ1-6; v_gene: TRBV4-1; abundance: once; d_gene: .; CDR3aa: CASSPQTVNSPLHF; CDR3nt: TGCGCCAGCAGCCCCCAGACAGTCAATTCACCCCTCCACTTT
j_gene: TRBJ1-5; v_gene: TRBV7-2; abundance: .; d_gene: TRBD1; CDR3aa: CASTLGQAPNQPQHF; CDR3nt: TGTGCCAGCACCCTTGGACAGGCGCCCAATCAGCCCCAGCATTTT
j_gene: TRBJ1-5; v_gene: TRBV4-1; abundance: once; d_gene: .; CDR3aa: CASSPTGLGGNQPQHF; CDR3nt: TGCGCCAGCAGCCCGACTGGACTGGGTGGGAATCAGCCCCAGCATTTT
j_gene: TRBJ1-2; v_gene: TRBV27; abundance: .; d_gene: .; CDR3aa: CASSLAGGYGYTF; CDR3nt: TGTGCCAGCAGTTTAGCAGGAGGCTATGGCTACACCTTC
j_gene: TRBJ2-3; v_gene: TRBV7-9; abundance: .; d_gene: TRBD1; CDR3aa: CASSQTGVTDTQYF; CDR3nt: TGTGCCAGCAGCCAGACAGGGGTAACAGATACGCAGTATTTT
j_gene: TRBJ2-2; v_gene: TRBV5-1; abundance: once; d_gene: .; CDR3aa: CASSSEASHPGELFF; CDR3nt: TGCGCCAGCAGCTCGGAAGCTAGCCATCCCGGGGAGCTGTTTTTT
j_gene: TRBJ2-1; v_gene: TRBV5-1; abundance: once; d_gene: .; CDR3aa: CASSLEWGRRNEQFF; CDR3nt: TGCGCCAGCAGCTTGGAGTGGGGGCGCCGAAATGAGCAGTTCTTC
j_gene: TRBJ2-2; v_gene: TRBV6-4; abundance: .; d_gene: TRBD2; CDR3aa: CASSPTSGSTGELFF; CDR3nt: TGTGCCAGCAGTCCGACTAGCGGGTCCACCGGGGAGCTGTTTTTT
j_gene: TRBJ2-7; v_gene: TRBV28; abundance: .; d_gene: .; CDR3aa: CASSEGETSEQYF; CDR3nt: TGTGCCAGCAGTGAAGGGGAAACCTCCGAGCAGTACTTC
j_gene: TRBJ1-2; v_gene: TRBV2; abundance: few; d_gene: TRBD1; CDR3aa: CASRGQGRRYGYTF; CDR3nt: TGTGCCAGCAGAGGACAGGGGAGGAGATATGGCTACACCTTC
j_gene: TRBJ1-5; v_gene: TRBV4-1; abundance: .; d_gene: .; CDR3aa: CASSPTGTSNQPQHF; CDR3nt: TGCGCCAGCAGCCCGACAGGAACTAGCAATCAGCCCCAGCATTTT
j_gene: TRBJ1-2; v_gene: TRBV27; abundance: .; d_gene: TRBD1; CDR3aa: CASSRDRAGGYTF; CDR3nt: TGTGCCAGCAGCCGGGACAGGGCGGGAGGCTACACCTTC
j_gene: TRBJ2-7; v_gene: TRBV18; abundance: .; d_gene: TRBD2; CDR3aa: CASSGLSGRSSYEQYF; CDR3nt: TGTGCCAGCTCTGGCCTAAGCGGGAGGAGCTCCTACGAGCAGTACTTC
j_gene: TRBJ2-7; v_gene: TRBV5-1; abundance: .; d_gene: TRBD1; CDR3aa: CASSLTGDDYEQYF; CDR3nt: TGCGCCAGCAGCCTGACAGGGGACGACTACGAGCAGTACTTC
j_gene: TRBJ2-7; v_gene: TRBV5-1; abundance: few; d_gene: TRBD2; CDR3aa: CASSLYLTSGEQYF; CDR3nt: TGCGCCAGCAGCTTGTATCTAACTAGCGGCGAGCAGTACTTC
j_gene: TRBJ2-7; v_gene: TRBV7-8; abundance: .; d_gene: .; CDR3aa: CASSSLRRFDDEQYF; CDR3nt: TGTGCCAGCAGTTCTCTTAGGAGGTTTGATGACGAGCAGTACTTC
j_gene: TRBJ2-7; v_gene: TRBV27; abundance: once; d_gene: TRBD1; CDR3aa: CASSLFYRGPYEQYF; CDR3nt: TGTGCCAGCAGTTTATTCTACAGGGGGCCCTACGAGCAGTACTTC
j_gene: TRBJ1-5; v_gene: TRBV28; abundance: .; d_gene: TRBD1; CDR3aa: CAARNLRDRGYSFSNQPQHF; CDR3nt: TGTGCCGCAAGGAACCTCCGGGACAGGGGTTATAGTTTTAGCAATCAGCCCCAGCATTTT
j_gene: TRBJ2-2; v_gene: TRBV6-5; abundance: few; d_gene: .; CDR3aa: CASSSGSHTGELFF; CDR3nt: TGTGCCAGCAGCTCAGGGTCCCACACCGGGGAGCTGTTTTTT
j_gene: TRBJ2-7; v_gene: TRBV27; abundance: .; d_gene: TRBD1; CDR3aa: CASSLFDRVSSYEQYF; CDR3nt: TGTGCCAGCAGTTTATTCGACAGGGTGAGCTCCTACGAGCAGTACTTC
j_gene: TRBJ2-3; v_gene: TRBV29-1; abundance: .; d_gene: .; CDR3aa: CSVLRANTDTQYF; CDR3nt: TGCAGCGTGCTCAGGGCAAACACAGATACGCAGTATTTT
j_gene: TRBJ2-7; v_gene: TRBV28; abundance: .; d_gene: .; CDR3aa: CASSRGSSYEQYF; CDR3nt: TGTGCCAGCAGTAGGGGGTCCTCCTACGAGCAGTACTTC
j_gene: TRBJ1-2; v_gene: TRBV2; abundance: .; d_gene: TRBD1; CDR3aa: CASRQGYYGYTF; CDR3nt: TGTGCCAGCAGACAGGGGTACTATGGCTACACCTTC
j_gene: TRBJ1-2; v_gene: TRBV5-6; abundance: .; d_gene: .; CDR3aa: CASSQTTGMGGYTF; CDR3nt: TGTGCCAGCAGTCAAACTACAGGGATGGGTGGCTACACCTTC
j_gene: TRBJ2-5; v_gene: TRBV30; abundance: .; d_gene: TRBD1; CDR3aa: CAWGTDRGRETQYF; CDR3nt: TGTGCCTGGGGGACCGACAGGGGAAGAGAGACCCAGTACTTC